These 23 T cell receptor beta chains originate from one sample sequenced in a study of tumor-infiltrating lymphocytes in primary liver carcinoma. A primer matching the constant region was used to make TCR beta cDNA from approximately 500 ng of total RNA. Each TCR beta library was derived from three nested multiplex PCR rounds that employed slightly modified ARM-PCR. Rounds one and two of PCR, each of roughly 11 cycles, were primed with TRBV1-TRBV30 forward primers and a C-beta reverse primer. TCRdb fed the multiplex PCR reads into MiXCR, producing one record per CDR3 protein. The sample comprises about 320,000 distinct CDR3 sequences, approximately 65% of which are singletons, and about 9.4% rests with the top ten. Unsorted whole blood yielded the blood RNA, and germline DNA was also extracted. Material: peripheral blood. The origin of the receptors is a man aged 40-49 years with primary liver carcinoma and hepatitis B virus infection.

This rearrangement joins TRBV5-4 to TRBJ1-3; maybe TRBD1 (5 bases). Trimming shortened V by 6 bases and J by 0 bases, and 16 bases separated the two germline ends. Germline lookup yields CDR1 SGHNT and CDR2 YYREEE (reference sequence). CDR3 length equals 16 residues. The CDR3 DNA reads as TGTGCCAGCAATAAGGCAGGGACGGGCTCTGGAAACACCATATATTTT. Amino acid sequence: CASNKAGTGSGNTIYF.

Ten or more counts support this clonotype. The chain's CDR3 is CASSQAVASGQHNEQFF. The CDR3 DNA reads TGTGCCAGCAGCCAAGCTGTGGCTAGCGGACAGCACAATGAGCAGTTCTTC. The V call is TRBV4-2, the J call TRBJ2-1; tentative D call: TRBD2 (7 bases). With 1 base removed from V and 5 bases from J, the gap between germline ends came to 18 bases. Germline lookup yields CDR1 LGHNA and CDR2 YNFKEQ. This CDR3 contains 17 residues.

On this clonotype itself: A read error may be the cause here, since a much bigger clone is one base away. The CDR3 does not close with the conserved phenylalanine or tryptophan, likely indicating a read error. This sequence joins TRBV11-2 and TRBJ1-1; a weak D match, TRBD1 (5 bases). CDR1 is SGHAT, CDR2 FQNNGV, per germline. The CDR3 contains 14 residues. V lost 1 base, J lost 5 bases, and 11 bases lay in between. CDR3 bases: TGTGCCAGCAGCTTAGTCGGGGGAGGAACTGAAGCTTTCTTA. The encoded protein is CASSLVGGGTEAFL.

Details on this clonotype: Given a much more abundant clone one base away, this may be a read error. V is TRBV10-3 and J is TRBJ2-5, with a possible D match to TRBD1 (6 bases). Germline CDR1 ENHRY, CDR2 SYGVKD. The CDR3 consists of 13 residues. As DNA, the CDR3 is TGTGCCATCAGTGCAGGGGCGCTGGAGACCCAGTGCTTC. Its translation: CAISAGALETQCF.

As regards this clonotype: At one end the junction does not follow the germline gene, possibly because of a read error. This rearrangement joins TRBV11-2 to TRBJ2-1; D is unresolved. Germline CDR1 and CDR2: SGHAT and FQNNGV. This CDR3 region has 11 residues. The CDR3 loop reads CACSPLNEQFF. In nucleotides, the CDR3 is TGTGCCTGCAGCCCCCTTAACGAGCAGTTCTTC.

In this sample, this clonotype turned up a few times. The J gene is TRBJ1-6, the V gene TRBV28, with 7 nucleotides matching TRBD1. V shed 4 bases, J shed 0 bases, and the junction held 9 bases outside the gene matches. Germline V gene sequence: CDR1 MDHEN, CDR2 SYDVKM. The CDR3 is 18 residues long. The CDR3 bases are TGTGCCAGCAGTTCCCACAGGGGAGGGAGCTCCTATAATTCACCCCTCCACTTT. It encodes CASSSHRGGSSYNSPLHF.

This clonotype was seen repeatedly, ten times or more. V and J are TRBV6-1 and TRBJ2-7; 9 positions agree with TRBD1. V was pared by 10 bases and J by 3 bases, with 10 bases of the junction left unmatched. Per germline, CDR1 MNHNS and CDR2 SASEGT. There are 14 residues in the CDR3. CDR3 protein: CATNRGPPLYEQYF. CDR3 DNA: TGTGCCACGAACAGGGGGCCACCACTCTACGAGCAGTACTTC.

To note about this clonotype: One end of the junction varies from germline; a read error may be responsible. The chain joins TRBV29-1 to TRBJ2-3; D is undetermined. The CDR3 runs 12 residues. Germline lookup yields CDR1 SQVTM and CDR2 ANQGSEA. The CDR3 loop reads CRVVVISDTQYF. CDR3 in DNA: TGCAGGGTTGTGGTCATTTCCGATACGCAGTATTTC.

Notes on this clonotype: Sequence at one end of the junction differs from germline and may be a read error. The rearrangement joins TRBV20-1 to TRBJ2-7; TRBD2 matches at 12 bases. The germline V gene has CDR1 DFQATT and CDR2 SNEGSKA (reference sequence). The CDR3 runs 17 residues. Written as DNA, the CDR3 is TGCAGTGCTAGAAGATCCCGGACTAGCGGGGACTCCTACGAGCAATACTTC. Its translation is CSARRSRTSGDSYEQYF.

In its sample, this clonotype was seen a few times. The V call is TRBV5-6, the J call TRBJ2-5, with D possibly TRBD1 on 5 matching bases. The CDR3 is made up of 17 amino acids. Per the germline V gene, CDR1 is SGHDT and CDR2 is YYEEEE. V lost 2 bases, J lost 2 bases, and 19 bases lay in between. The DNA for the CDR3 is TGTGCCAGCAGCTTCTTTTCAGGGCGCTCCCTTCAAGAGACCCAGTACTTC. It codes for CASSFFSGRSLQETQYF.

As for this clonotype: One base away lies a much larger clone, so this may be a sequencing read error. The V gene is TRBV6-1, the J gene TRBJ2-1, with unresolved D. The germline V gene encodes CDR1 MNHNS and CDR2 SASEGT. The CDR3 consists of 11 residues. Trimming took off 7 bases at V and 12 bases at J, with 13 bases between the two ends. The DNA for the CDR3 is TGTGCCAGCATGGTGAACATGGGGCAGTTCTTC. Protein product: CASMVNMGQFF.

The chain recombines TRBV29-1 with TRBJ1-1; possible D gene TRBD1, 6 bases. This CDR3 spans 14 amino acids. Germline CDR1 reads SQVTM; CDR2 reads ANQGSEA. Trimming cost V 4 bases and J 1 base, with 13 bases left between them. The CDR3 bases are TGCAGCGTTGTCCTAAAGACAGGGAACACTGAAGCTTTCTTT. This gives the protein CSVVLKTGNTEAFF. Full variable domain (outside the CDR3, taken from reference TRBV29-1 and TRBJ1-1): SAVISQKPSRDICQRGTSLTIQCQVDSQVTMMFWYRQQPGQSLTLIATANQGSEATYESGFVIDKFPISRPNLTFSTLTVSNMSPEDSSIYLCSVVLKTGNTEAFFGQGTRLTVV.

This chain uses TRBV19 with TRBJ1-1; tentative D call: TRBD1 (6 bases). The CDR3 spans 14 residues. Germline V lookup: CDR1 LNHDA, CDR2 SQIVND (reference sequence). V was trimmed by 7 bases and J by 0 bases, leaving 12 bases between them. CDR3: CASTLQGMNTEAFF. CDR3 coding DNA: TGTGCCAGTACCCTACAGGGAATGAACACTGAAGCTTTCTTT.

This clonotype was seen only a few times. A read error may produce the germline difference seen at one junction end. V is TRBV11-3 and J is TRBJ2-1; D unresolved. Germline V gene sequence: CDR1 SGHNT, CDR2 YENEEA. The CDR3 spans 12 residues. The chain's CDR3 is CVSSLNAIEQFF. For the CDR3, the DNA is TGTGTCAGCAGCTTAAACGCCATTGAGCAGTTCTTC. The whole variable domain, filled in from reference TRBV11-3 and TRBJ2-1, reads EAGVVQSPRYKIIEKKQPVAFWCNPISGHNTLYWYLQNLGQGPELLIRYENEEAVDDSQLPKDRFSAERLKGVDSTLKIQPAELGDSAVYLCVSSLNAIEQFFGPGTRLTVL.

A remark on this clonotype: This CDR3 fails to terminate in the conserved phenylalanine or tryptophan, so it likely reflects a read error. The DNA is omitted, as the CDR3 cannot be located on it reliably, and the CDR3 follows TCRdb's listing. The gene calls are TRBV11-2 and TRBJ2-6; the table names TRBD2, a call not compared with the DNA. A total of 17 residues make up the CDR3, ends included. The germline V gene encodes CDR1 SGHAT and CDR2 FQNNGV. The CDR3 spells CASSLAGLNSGANVLNL.

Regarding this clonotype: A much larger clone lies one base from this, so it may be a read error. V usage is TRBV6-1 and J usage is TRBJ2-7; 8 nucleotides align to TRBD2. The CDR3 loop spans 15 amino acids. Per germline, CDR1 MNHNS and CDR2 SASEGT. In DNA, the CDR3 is TGTGTCAGCAGTGAATCGTGGACTAGCAGCTACGAGCAGTACTTC. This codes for CVSSESWTSSYEQYF.

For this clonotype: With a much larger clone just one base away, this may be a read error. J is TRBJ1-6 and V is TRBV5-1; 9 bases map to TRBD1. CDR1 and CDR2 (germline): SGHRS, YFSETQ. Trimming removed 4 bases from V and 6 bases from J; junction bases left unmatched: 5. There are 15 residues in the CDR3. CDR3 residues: CASSRGTGPNSPLHF. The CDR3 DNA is TGCGCCAGCAGCCGCGGGACAGGGCCTAATTCACCCCTCCACTTT.

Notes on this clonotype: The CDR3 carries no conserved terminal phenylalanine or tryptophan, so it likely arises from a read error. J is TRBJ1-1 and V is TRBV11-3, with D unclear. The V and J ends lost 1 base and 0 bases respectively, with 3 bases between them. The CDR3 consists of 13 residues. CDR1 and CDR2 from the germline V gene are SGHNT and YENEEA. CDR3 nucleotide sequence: TGTGCCAGCAGCTTAGGTGTGAACACTGAAGCTTTCGTT. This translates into CASSLGVNTEAFV.

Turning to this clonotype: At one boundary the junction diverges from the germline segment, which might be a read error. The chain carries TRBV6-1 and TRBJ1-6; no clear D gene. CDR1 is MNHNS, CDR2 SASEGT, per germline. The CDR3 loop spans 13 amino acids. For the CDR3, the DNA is TGTGCCAACAGCTTAGAGAGGAATTCACCCCTCTACTTT. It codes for CANSLERNSPLYF.

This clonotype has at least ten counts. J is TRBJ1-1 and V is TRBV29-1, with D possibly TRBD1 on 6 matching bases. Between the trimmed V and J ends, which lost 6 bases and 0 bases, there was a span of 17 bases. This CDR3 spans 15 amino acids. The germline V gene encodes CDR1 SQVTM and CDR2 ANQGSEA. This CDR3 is CSVEGGWGMNTEAFF. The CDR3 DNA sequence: TGCAGCGTCGAGGGGGGCTGGGGTATGAACACTGAAGCTTTCTTT.

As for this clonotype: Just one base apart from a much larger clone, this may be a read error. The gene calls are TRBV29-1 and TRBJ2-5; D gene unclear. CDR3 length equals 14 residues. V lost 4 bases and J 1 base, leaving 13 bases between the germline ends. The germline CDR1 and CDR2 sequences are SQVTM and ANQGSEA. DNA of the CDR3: TGCAGCGTTGTGCGCGGAGTCTTCCAAGAGACCCAGTACTTC. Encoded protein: CSVVRGVFQETQYF. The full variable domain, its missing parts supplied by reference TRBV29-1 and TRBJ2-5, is SAVISQKPSRDICQRGTSLTIQCQVDSQVTMMFWYRQQPGQSLTLIATANQGSEATYESGFVIDKFPISRPNLTFSTLTVSNMSPEDSSIYLCSVVRGVFQETQYFGPGTRLLVL.

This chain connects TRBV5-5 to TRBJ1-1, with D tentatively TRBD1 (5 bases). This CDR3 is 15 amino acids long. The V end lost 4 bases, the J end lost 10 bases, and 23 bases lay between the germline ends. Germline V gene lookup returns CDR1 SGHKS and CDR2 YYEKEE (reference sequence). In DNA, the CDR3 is TGTGCCAGCAGCCGGACTCTTACCGGGGCCCAGGGAGCTTTCTTT. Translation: CASSRTLTGAQGAFF.

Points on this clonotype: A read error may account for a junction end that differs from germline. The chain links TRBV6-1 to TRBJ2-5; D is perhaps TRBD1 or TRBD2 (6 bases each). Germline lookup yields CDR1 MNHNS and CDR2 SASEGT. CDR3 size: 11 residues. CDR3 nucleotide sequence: TGTGCTTTTCAGAGGGGGGAGACCCAGTATTTC. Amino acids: CAFQRGETQYF.